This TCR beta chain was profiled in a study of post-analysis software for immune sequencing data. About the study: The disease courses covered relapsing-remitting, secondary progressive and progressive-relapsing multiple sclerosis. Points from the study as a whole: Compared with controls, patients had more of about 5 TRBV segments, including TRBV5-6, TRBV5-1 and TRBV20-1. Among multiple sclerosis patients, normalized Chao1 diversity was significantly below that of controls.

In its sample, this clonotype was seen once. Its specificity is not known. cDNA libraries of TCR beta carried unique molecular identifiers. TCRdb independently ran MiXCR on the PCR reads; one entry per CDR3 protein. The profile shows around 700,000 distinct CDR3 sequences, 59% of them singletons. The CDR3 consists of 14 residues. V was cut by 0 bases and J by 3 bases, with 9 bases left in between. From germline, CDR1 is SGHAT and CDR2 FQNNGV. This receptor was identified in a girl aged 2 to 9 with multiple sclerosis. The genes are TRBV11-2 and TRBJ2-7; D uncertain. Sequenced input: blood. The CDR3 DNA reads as TGTGCCAGCAGCTTAGAAGTGGGCAACTACGAGCAGTACTTC. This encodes CASSLEVGNYEQYF. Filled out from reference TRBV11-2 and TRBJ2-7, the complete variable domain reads EAGVAQSPRYKIIEKRQSVAFWCNPISGHATLYWYQQILGQGPKLLIQFQNNGVVDDSQLPKDRFSAERLKGVDSTLKIQPAKLEDSAVYLCASSLEVGNYEQYFGPGTRLTVT.